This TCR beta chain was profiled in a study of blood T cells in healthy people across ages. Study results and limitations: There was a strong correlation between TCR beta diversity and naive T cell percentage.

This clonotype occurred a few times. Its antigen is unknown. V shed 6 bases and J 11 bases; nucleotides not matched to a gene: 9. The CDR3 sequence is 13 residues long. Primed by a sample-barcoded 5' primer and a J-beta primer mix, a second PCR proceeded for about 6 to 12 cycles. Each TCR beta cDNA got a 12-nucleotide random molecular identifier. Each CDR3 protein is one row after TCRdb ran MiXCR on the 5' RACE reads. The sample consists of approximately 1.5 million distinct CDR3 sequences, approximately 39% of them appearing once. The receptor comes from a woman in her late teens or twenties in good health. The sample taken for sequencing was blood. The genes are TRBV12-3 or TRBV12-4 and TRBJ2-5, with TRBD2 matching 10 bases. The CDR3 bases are TGTGCCAGCAGACCAGCGGGAGGGAGGGAGCAGTACTTC. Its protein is CASRPAGGREQYF.